These 26 T cell receptor beta chains originate from one sample sequenced in a study of blood T cell repertoires in COVID-19. Sequencing was performed with immunoSEQ multiplex PCR; in TCRdb, only in-frame clones are kept and a portion is missing. The sample shows about 58,000 clones, around 76% of them seen only once. The sample consisted of peripheral blood. Receptor source: a human donor in a cohort sampled during active COVID-19.

This clone was picked up a small number of times. The J gene is TRBJ2-7, the V gene TRBV5-4; 11 nucleotides align to TRBD1. Trimming took 3 bases from V and 3 from J; bases not matched to a gene: 5. Looked up from germline, CDR1 is SGHNT and CDR2 is YYREEE (reference sequence). The CDR3 is made up of 15 amino acids. The CDR3 nucleotides are TGTGCCAGCAGCTCGACCGGGACAGGGGGCTACGAGCAGTACTTC. Translation: CASSSTGTGGYEQYF.

The V gene is TRBV5-6, the J gene TRBJ1-1; no clear D gene. Trimming removed 0 bases from V and 0 bases from J, with 9 bases in between. CDR1 and CDR2 (germline): SGHDT, YYEEEE. This CDR3 comprises 15 residues. The CDR3 loop is CASSLVHRLNTEAFF. The CDR3 DNA is TGTGCCAGCAGCTTGGTCCACAGACTGAACACTGAAGCTTTCTTT.

The V call is TRBV19, the J call TRBJ1-1; D not resolved. Germline CDR1 LNHDA, CDR2 SQIVND (reference sequence). Between the trimmed V and J ends, which lost 3 bases and 1 base, there was a span of 9 bases. The CDR3 spans 14 residues. In nucleotides, the CDR3 is TGTGCCAGTAGTATTCGGGCGGGGAACACTGAAGCTTTCTTT. It is translated as CASSIRAGNTEAFF.

The chain links TRBV1 to TRBJ2-7; the table's D call of TRBD2 was not tested on the DNA. TRBV1 counts as a pseudogene. The CDR3 is 15 residues long. Here the CDR3 DNA reads TGCACCAGCAGCCTACCGACTAGCGCTCTGTACGAGCAGTACTTC. It is translated as CTSSLPTSALYEQYF.

This sequence joins TRBV7-9 and TRBJ2-3; possible D gene TRBD2, 6 bases. Trimming shortened V by 1 base and J by 1 base, and 9 bases separated the two germline ends. The CDR3 consists of 15 residues. In germline, CDR1 is SEHNR, CDR2 FQNEAQ (reference sequence). CDR3 nucleotides: TGTGCCAGCAGCTTAGGGGGCGGGGGCACAGATACGCAGTATTTT. It yields the protein CASSLGGGGTDTQYF.

This chain connects TRBV27 to TRBJ2-3; 9 bases map to TRBD1. The CDR3 is made up of 16 amino acids. The V gene end was trimmed by 6 bases and the J gene end by 4 bases; junction bases not matched to a gene: 11. Germline V gene data show CDR1 as MNHEY and CDR2 as SMNVEV (reference sequence). CDR3 nucleotide sequence: TGTGCCAGCAGCACCGGACAGGGGCGTATTCCAGATACGCAGTATTTT. Protein sequence: CASSTGQGRIPDTQYF.

This clone came up a few times. The chain carries TRBV27 and TRBJ1-1; possibly TRBD1 for D (5 bases). V lost 3 bases to trimming and J lost 1 base, with 12 bases between them. Germline CDR1 reads MNHEY; CDR2 reads SMNVEV (reference sequence). The CDR3 consists of 15 residues. The CDR3 reads CASSFYPGSNTEAFF. CDR3 bases: TGTGCCAGCAGTTTTTACCCAGGGTCGAACACTGAAGCTTTCTTT.

This chain uses TRBV29-1 with TRBJ1-2; 7 bases agree with TRBD1. The V and J ends lost 6 bases and 4 bases, in that order; junction bases with no gene match: 14. The germline V gene has CDR1 SQVTM and CDR2 ANQGSEA. The CDR3 consists of 15 residues. CDR3 protein: CSVPDPRQGVYGYTF. The DNA for the CDR3 is TGCAGCGTCCCGGACCCTAGACAGGGTGTCTATGGCTACACCTTC. Supplemented by reference TRBV29-1 and TRBJ1-2, the full variable domain reads SAVISQKPSRDICQRGTSLTIQCQVDSQVTMMFWYRQQPGQSLTLIATANQGSEATYESGFVIDKFPISRPNLTFSTLTVSNMSPEDSSIYLCSVPDPRQGVYGYTFGSGTRLTVV.

V gene TRBV28 combines with J gene TRBJ1-6; D is ambiguous. V was shortened by 8 bases and J by 5 bases, with 13 bases between the two germline ends. Per the germline V gene, CDR1 is MDHEN and CDR2 is SYDVKM. The CDR3 runs to 14 residues. The CDR3 loop reads CASGPGMNNSPLHF. The DNA of the CDR3 is TGTGCCAGCGGACCCGGGATGAATAATTCACCCCTCCACTTT.

This clone was detected once. This chain uses TRBV6-5 with TRBJ1-6; TRBD1 aligns across 8 bases. Germline trimming cut 10 bases from V and 7 bases from J; bases unmatched to any gene: 9. The CDR3 has 14 residues. Germline CDR1 is MNHEY and CDR2 is SVGAGI. The CDR3 bases are TGTGCCACCCGCCGAGGACAGGGAAATTCACCCCTCCACTTT. Translated: CATRRGQGNSPLHF.

This clone occurred a few times. The chain recombines TRBV19 with TRBJ1-2; TRBD1 is a possible D gene (5 bases). V was trimmed by 5 bases and J by 3 bases, leaving 13 bases between them. From germline, CDR1 is LNHDA and CDR2 SQIVND (reference sequence). This CDR3 is 14 amino acids long. The CDR3 loop reads CASSPHGGYYGYTF. In DNA form, the CDR3 reads TGTGCCAGTAGTCCCCACGGGGGTTACTATGGCTACACCTTC.

The rearrangement joins TRBV4-3 to TRBJ2-7, with TRBD1 identical over 9 bases. Trimming took 2 bases from V and 4 from J; bases not matched to a gene: 6. Germline CDR1 and CDR2: LGHNA and YSLEER. The CDR3 sequence is 15 residues long. The CDR3 DNA is TGCGCCAGCAGCCAACACCGGGACAGGGAATACGAGCAGTACTTC. Its translation: CASSQHRDREYEQYF.

The J gene is TRBJ1-1, the V gene TRBV11-3; unclear D gene. Trimming cost V 1 base and J 7 bases, with 10 bases left between them. CDR3 length: 13 amino acids. CDR1 and CDR2 from the germline V gene are SGHNT and YENEEA. DNA of the CDR3: TGTGCCAGCAGCTTAGTGGCAGCGAGTGAAGCTTTCTTT. Its protein product is CASSLVAASEAFF.

This clone was found once. The chain is built from TRBV7-6 and TRBJ1-1, with 10 bases matching TRBD1. Germline V gene sequence: CDR1 SGHVS, CDR2 FNYEAQ. CDR3 length: 13 residues. With 5 bases clipped from V and 4 bases from J, the junction kept 1 base outside the gene matches. CDR3 residues: CASSRTGGTEAFF. In DNA, the CDR3 is TGTGCCAGCAGCCGGACAGGGGGCACTGAAGCTTTCTTT.

The gene calls are TRBV19 and TRBJ1-4, with a possible D match to TRBD1 (6 bases). The length of the CDR3 is 15 residues. V gave up 5 bases and J gave up 2 bases, with 12 bases separating them. Per the germline V gene, CDR1 is LNHDA and CDR2 is SQIVND (reference sequence). Written as DNA, the CDR3 is TGTGCCAGTAGTGTCTACCAGGGGACTAATGAAAAACTGTTTTTT. Amino acid sequence: CASSVYQGTNEKLFF.

This clone came up once. A read error may produce the germline difference seen at one junction end. The chain recombines TRBV7-7 with TRBJ2-5; 11 bases map to TRBD1. The CDR3 spans 17 residues. Germline V lookup: CDR1 SSHAT, CDR2 FNYEAQ (reference sequence). The CDR3 coding sequence is TGTGCTAGCAGCTTAGAGGGACAGGGGGTCCAACAAGAGACCCAGTACTTC. It translates to CASSLEGQGVQQETQYF.

This chain's CDR3 is CASSRPYPDLAGGLGGYNEQFF. The DNA of the CDR3 is TGTGCCAGCAGCCGCCCCTACCCCGACCTAGCGGGAGGGCTTGGCGGCTACAATGAGCAGTTCTTC. The chain links TRBV14 to TRBJ2-1; 12 positions match TRBD2. V trimming: 4 bases; J trimming: 3 bases; junction bases outside the gene matches: 22. CDR1 SGHDN and CDR2 FVKESK come from the germline V gene. The CDR3 length is 22 residues.

The rearrangement links TRBV5-1 to TRBJ2-5, with 12 nucleotides matching TRBD2. From germline, CDR1 is SGHRS and CDR2 YFSETQ. V lost 0 bases and J lost 5; bases outside the gene matches: 2. CDR3 length equals 15 residues. The CDR3 sequence: CASSLGLAGVETQYF. DNA for the CDR3: TGCGCCAGCAGCTTGGGACTAGCGGGAGTGGAGACCCAGTACTTC.

This chain connects TRBV6-5 to TRBJ1-1, with D unclear. Germline V gene data show CDR1 as MNHEY and CDR2 as SVGAGI. V was cut by 6 bases and J by 1 base, with 9 bases left in between. The CDR3 contains 13 residues. The CDR3 region is CASSLTENTEAFF. The CDR3 bases are TGTGCCAGCAGCTTAACAGAGAACACTGAAGCTTTCTTT.

This chain uses TRBV27 with TRBJ1-2; no clear D gene. The CDR3 has 13 amino acids. V lost 4 bases and J 4 bases, leaving 10 bases between the germline ends. Germline loops: CDR1 MNHEY, CDR2 SMNVEV (reference sequence). CDR3: CASSYLGSYGYTF. The CDR3, as DNA: TGTGCCAGCAGTTATCTGGGGAGCTATGGCTACACCTTC.

This chain joins TRBV14 and TRBJ2-7; 8 nucleotides line up with TRBD2. Germline trimming cut 6 bases from V and 2 bases from J; bases unmatched to any gene: 12. The CDR3 consists of 16 residues. Germline-derived CDR1 and CDR2 are SGHDN and FVKESK. CDR3 DNA sequence: TGTGCCAGCAGGGAAAGCGGGAGCCCTCCCCCCTACGAGCAGTACTTC. The encoded protein is CASRESGSPPPYEQYF.

This clone was counted a single time. The chain is built from TRBV6-6 and TRBJ1-1, with D possibly matching TRBD1 (5 bases). The CDR3 is 14 amino acids. V was cut by 4 bases and J by 1 base, with 10 bases left in between. CDR1 and CDR2 from the germline V gene are MNHNY and SVGAGI (reference sequence). CDR3 DNA sequence: TGTGCCAGCAGTTTACCCAGGGAGAACACTGAAGCTTTCTTT. It specifies CASSLPRENTEAFF.

This clone was recorded only once. The rearrangement uses TRBV12-3 or TRBV12-4 and TRBJ1-2; D is uncertain. V was shortened by 6 bases and J by 1 base, with 9 bases between the two germline ends. The CDR3 spans 13 residues. CDR3 region: CASSPGLNYGYTF. The CDR3 DNA follows: TGTGCCAGCAGCCCCGGACTTAACTATGGCTACACCTTC.

This chain links TRBV28 with TRBJ2-3; possibly TRBD1 for D (6 bases). Per germline, CDR1 MDHEN and CDR2 SYDVKM. The V end was cut by 3 bases, the J end by 1 base, with 14 bases between. The CDR3 length is 16 residues. CDR3 bases: TGTGCCAGCAGTTTGGTCAGGGGTAGTCGCACAGATACGCAGTATTTT. As protein: CASSLVRGSRTDTQYF.

This clone occurred once. The chain joins TRBV7-8 to TRBJ2-7, with 8 bases identical to TRBD1. The CDR3 consists of 17 residues. J was trimmed by 6 bases and V by 3 bases; bases with no gene match: 16. Germline values: CDR1 SGHVS, CDR2 FQNEAQ. The DNA for the CDR3 is TGTGCCAGCAGCTTTTCGGGTCCAGGGGGCGCTGGAGGCGAGCAGTACTTC. Protein: CASSFSGPGGAGGEQYF.

The chain is built from TRBV1 and TRBJ2-1; the table calls TRBD1, which could not be checked here. TRBV1 represents a pseudogene. The CDR3 sequence is 15 residues long. The CDR3 sequence is CTSSPGTDTYNEQFF. The CDR3 DNA follows: TGCACCAGCAGCCCTGGGACAGACACCTACAATGAGCAGTTCTTC.